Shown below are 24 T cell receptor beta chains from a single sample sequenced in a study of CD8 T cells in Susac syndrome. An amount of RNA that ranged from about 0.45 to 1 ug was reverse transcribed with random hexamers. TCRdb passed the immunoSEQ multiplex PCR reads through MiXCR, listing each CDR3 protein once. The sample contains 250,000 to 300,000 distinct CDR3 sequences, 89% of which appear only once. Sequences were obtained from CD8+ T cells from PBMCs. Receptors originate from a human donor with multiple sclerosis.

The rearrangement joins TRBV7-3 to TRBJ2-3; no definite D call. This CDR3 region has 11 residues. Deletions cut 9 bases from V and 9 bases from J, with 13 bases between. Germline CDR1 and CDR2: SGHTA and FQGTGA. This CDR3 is CARHPDRTQYF. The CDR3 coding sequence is TGTGCCAGACACCCCGATAGGACGCAGTATTTT.

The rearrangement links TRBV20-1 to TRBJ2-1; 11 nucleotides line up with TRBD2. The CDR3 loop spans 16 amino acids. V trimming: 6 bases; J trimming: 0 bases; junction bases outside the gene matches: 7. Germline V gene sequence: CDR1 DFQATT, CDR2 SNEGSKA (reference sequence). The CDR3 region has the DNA TGCAGTGCCCCGGGGACTAGCGGCTACTCCTACAATGAGCAGTTCTTC. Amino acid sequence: CSAPGTSGYSYNEQFF.

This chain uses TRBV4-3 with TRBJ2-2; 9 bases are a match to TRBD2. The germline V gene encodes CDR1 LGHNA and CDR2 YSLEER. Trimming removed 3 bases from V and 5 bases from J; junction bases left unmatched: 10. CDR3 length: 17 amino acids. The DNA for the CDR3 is TGCGCCAGCAGCCACCATGGAGCGGGAGGTTGGACCGGGGAGCTGTTTTTT. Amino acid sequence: CASSHHGAGGWTGELFF.

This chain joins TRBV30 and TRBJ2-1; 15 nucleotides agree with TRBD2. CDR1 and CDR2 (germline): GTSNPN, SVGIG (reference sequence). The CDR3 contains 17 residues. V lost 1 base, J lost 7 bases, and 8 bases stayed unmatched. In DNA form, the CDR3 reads TGTGCCTGGAGTGGGACTAGCGGGAGGGTCCGCCTAAATGAGCAGTTCTTC. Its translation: CAWSGTSGRVRLNEQFF.

The CDR3 sequence: CATTRGTGTEAFF. CDR3 coding DNA: TGTGCCACCACCAGGGGGACGGGCACTGAAGCTTTCTTT. The gene calls are TRBV24-1 and TRBJ1-1; 7 nucleotides match TRBD1. J gave up 4 bases and V 8 bases, and 6 bases lay outside the gene matches. Germline V CDR1 and CDR2: KGHDR, SFDVKD. The CDR3 consists of 13 residues.

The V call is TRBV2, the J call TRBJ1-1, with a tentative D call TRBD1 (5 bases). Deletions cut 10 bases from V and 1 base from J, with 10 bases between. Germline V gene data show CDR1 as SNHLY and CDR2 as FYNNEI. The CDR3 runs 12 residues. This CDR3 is CATTDGNTEAFF. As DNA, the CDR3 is TGTGCCACGACAGACGGGAACACTGAAGCTTTCTTT.

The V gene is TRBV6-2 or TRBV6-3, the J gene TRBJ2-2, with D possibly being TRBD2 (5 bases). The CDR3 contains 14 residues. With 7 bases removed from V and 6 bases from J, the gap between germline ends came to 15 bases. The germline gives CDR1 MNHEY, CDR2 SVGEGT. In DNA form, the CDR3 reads TGTGCCAGCACCGAGGATAGCGATCCCGGGGAGCTGTTTTTT. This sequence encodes CASTEDSDPGELFF.

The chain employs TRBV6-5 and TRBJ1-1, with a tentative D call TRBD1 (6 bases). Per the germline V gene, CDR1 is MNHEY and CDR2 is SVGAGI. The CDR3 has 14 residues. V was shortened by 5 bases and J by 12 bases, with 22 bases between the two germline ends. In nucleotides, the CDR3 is TGTGCCAGCAGTGGCGAGGACAGCCCCTCCGGAACTTTCTTT. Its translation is CASSGEDSPSGTFF.

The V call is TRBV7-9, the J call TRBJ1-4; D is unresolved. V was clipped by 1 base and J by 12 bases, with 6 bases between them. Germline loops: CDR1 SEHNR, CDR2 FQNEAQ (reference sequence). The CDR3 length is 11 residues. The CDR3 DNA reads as TGTGCCAGCAGCTTAGACGGGGAACTGTTTTTT. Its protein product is CASSLDGELFF.

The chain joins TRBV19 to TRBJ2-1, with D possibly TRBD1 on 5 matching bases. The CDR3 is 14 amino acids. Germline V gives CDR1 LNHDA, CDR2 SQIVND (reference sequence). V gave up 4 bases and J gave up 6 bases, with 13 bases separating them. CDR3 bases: TGTGCCAGTAGTACAGGGTCCCCGGGCAATGAGCAGTTCTTC. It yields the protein CASSTGSPGNEQFF.

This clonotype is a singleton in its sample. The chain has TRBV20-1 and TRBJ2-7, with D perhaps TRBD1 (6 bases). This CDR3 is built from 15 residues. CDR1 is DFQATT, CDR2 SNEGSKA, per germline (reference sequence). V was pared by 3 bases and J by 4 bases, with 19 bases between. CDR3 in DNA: TGCAGTGCTAGTTTCCCGACAGGAAACATTTACGAGCAGTACTTC. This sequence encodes CSASFPTGNIYEQYF.

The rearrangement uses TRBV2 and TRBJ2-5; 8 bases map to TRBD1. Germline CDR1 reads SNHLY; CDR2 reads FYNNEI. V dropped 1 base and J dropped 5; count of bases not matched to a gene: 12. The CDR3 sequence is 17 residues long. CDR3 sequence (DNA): TGTGCCAGCAGTGAAGGAATCCGGACAGGGTTCGGGGAGACCCAGTACTTC. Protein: CASSEGIRTGFGETQYF.

The CDR3 reads CAWSEYRGPRGKKLFF. In DNA form, the CDR3 reads TGTGCCTGGAGTGAATACCGGGGCCCGAGAGGAAAAAAACTGTTTTTT. V gene TRBV30 combines with J gene TRBJ1-4, with D perhaps matching TRBD1 (5 bases). Trimming removed 1 base at V and 9 bases at J, with 21 bases between. The germline CDR1 and CDR2 sequences are GTSNPN and SVGIG (reference sequence). The CDR3 is made up of 16 amino acids.

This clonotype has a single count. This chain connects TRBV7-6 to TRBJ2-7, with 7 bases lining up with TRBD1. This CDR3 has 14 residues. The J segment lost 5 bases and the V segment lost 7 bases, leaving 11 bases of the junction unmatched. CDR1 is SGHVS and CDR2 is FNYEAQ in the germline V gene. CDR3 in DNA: TGTGCCAGCATGGCCCGGGACAGCCACCACGAGCAGTACTTC. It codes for CASMARDSHHEQYF.

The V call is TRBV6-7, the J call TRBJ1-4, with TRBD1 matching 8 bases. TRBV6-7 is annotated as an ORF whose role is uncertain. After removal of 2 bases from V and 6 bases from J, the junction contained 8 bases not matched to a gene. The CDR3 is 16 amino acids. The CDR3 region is CASSYLNPGQDEKLFF. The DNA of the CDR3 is TGTGCCAGCAGTTACCTCAACCCGGGACAGGATGAAAAACTGTTTTTT.

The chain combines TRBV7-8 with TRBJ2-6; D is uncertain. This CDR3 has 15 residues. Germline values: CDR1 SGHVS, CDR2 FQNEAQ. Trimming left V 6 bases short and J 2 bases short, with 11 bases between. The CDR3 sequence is CASRSHLAGANVLTF. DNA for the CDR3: TGTGCCAGCAGATCCCACCTAGCTGGGGCCAACGTCCTGACTTTC.

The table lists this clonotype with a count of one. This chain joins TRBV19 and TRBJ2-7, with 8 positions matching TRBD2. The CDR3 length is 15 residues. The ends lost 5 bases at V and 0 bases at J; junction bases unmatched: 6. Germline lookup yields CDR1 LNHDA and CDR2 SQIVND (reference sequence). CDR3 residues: CASSLAGGLSYEQYF. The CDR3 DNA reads TGTGCCAGTAGTCTGGCGGGAGGACTCTCCTACGAGCAGTACTTC.

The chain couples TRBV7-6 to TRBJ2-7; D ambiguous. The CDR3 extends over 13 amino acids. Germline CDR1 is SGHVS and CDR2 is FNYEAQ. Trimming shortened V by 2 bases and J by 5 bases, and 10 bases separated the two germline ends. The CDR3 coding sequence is TGTGCCAGCAGCTTAATTCCGGTAGACGAGCAGTACTTC. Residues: CASSLIPVDEQYF.

The CDR3 loop is CASSLLSGDPYEQYF. The CDR3 DNA sequence: TGTGCCAGCAGCTTACTATCAGGGGACCCCTACGAGCAGTACTTC. The rearrangement joins TRBV7-9 to TRBJ2-7; D may be TRBD1 (6 bases). Germline CDR1 SEHNR, CDR2 FQNEAQ (reference sequence). The CDR3 spans 15 residues. Trimming left V 2 bases short and J 2 bases short, with 13 bases between.

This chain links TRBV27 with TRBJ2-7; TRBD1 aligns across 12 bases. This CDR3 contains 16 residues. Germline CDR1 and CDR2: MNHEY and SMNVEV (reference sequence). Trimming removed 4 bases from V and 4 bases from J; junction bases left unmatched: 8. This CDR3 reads CASSSKGQGARYEQYF. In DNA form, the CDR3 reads TGTGCCAGCAGTTCGAAGGGACAGGGGGCTAGGTACGAGCAGTACTTC.

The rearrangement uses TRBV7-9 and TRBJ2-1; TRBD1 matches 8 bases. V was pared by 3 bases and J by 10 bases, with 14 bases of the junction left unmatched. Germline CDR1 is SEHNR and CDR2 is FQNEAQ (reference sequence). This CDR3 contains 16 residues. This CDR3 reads CASSFRTLGQGSEQFF. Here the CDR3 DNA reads TGTGCCAGCAGCTTCAGAACACTCGGACAGGGAAGCGAGCAGTTCTTC.

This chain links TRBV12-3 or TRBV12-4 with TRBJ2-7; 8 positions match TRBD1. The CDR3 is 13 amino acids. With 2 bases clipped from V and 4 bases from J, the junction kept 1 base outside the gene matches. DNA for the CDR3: TGTGCCAGCAGTTTACACAGGGGGTACGAGCAGTACTTC. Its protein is CASSLHRGYEQYF.

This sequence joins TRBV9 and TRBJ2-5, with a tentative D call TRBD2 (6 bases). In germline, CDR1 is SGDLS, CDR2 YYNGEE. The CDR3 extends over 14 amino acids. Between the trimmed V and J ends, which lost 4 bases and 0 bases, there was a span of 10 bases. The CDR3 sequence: CASSPEGYQETQYF. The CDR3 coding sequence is TGTGCCAGCAGCCCGGAGGGGTACCAAGAGACCCAGTACTTC.

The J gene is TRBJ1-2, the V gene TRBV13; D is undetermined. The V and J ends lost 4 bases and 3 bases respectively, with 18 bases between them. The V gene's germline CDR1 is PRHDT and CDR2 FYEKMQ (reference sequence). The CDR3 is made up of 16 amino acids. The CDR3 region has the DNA TGTGCCAGCAGCTACCCGCCGATGGGTTCGTACTATGGCTACACCTTC. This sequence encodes CASSYPPMGSYYGYTF.